The 2 T cell receptor beta chains below come from one sample, sequenced in a study of Graves' ophthalmopathy and Graves' hyperthyroidism (dated by TCRdb to the late 2010s). The run used an Illumina HiSeq 2000. TCR beta CDR3 regions were amplified from RNA transcripts for repertoire sequencing. The first round was an RT-PCR using HTBI primers with the Qiagen OneStep RT-PCR kit, and this first round was followed by a second-round multiplex PCR, then size selection and purification. The raw public reads went through TCRdb reprocessing: fastp at Q25, MiXCR clone calling, in-frame beta chains kept. For every CDR3 protein sequence, its rows merge into one entry that carries the most common genes and DNA. The sample table records over a million distinct CDR3 sequences; around a third of these occur just once. Of the sample, 11% falls within the top ten clones. Source material: peripheral blood or thyroid tissue (not recorded which). Receptors originate from an adult man with Graves' hyperthyroidism.

This clonotype has ten or more counts. This rearrangement joins TRBV10-3 to TRBJ2-7, with D possibly being TRBD1 (6 bases). Germline-derived CDR1 and CDR2 are ENHRY and SYGVKD. Between the trimmed V and J ends, which lost 5 bases and 0 bases, there was a span of 17 bases. The CDR3 has 16 amino acids. CDR3: CAISHPTGTLSYEQYF. CDR3 sequence (DNA): TGTGCCATCAGTCACCCCACCGGGACACTCTCCTACGAGCAGTACTTC.

Worth noting for this clonotype: One base away lies a much larger clone, so this may be a sequencing read error. V and J are TRBV2 and TRBJ2-5; no clear D. The V gene's germline CDR1 is SNHLY and CDR2 FYNNEI. CDR3 size: 15 residues. In DNA form, the CDR3 reads TGTGCCAGCAGTGAATCGGTAGCCCCGTTAGAGTCCCAGTACTTC. Amino acid sequence: CASSESVAPLESQYF.